Detailed here is one T cell receptor (beta chain). What it recognizes is unknown. V lost 3 bases and J 2 bases, leaving 11 bases between the germline ends. The germline gives CDR1 PRHDT, CDR2 FYEKMQ (reference sequence). The CDR3 has 15 amino acids. The data derive from a study of T-cell reconstitution after alpha-beta-depleted transplantation in children. Regarding the study as a whole: The origin of alpha-beta T cells about two months after transplant was reportedly several hundred expanded graft clones. Fresh T-cell production supplied most of the T-cell counts and diversity seen one year after transplant.

The authors prepared the TCRbeta library with unique molecular identifiers. TCRdb passed the PCR reads through MiXCR, listing each CDR3 protein once. The sample includes approximately 800,000 distinct CDR3 sequences, roughly 15% of them seen just once. The sample in question was PBMCs, mostly from graft donor cells, obtained 360 days after TCRalphabeta/CD19-depleted stem cell transplant. This chain joins TRBV13 and TRBJ2-1; tentatively, D is TRBD2 (6 bases). The TCR originated in a male patient under 18 who had a stem cell transplant for acute lymphoblastic leukemia, so the T cells may come from the graft donor. As DNA, the CDR3 is TGTGCCAGCAGCTTCCCCGGAGGGCCCTACAATGAGCAGTTCTTC. As protein: CASSFPGGPYNEQFF.